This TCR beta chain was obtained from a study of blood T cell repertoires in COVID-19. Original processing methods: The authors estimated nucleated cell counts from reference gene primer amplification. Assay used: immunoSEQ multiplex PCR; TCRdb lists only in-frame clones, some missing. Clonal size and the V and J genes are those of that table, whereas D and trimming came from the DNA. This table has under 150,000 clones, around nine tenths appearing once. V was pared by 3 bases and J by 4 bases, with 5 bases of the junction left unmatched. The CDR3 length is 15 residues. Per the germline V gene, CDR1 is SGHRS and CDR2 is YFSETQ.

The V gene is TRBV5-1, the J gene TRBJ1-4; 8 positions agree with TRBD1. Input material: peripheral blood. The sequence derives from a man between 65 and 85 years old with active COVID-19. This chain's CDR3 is CASSYGQGFNEKLFF. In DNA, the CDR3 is TGCGCCAGCAGCTATGGACAGGGATTTAATGAAAAACTGTTTTTT.